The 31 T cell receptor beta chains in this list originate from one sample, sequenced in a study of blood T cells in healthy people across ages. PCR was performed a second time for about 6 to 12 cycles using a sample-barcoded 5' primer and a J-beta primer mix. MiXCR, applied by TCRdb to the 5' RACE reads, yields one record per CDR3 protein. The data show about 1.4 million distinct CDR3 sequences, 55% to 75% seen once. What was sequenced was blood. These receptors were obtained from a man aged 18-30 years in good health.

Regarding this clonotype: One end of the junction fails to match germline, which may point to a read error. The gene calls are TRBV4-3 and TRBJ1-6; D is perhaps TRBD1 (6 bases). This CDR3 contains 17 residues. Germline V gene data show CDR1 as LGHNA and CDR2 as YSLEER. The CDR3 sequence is CANSQDRTDFYNSPLHF. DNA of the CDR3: TGCGCCAACAGCCAAGATAGGACAGACTTCTATAATTCACCCCTCCACTTT.

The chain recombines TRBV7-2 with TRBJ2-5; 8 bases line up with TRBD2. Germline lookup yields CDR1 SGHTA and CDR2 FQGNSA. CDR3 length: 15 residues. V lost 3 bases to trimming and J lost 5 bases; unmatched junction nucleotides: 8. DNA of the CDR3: TGTGCCAGCAGCTTGTTGGGACTAGGGAGGGAGACCCAGTACTTC. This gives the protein CASSLLGLGRETQYF. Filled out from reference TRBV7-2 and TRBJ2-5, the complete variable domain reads GAGVSQSPSNKVTEKGKDVELRCDPISGHTALYWYRQSLGQGLEFLIYFQGNSAPDKSGLPSDRFSAERTGGSVSTLTIQRTQQEDSAVYLCASSLLGLGRETQYFGPGTRLLVL.

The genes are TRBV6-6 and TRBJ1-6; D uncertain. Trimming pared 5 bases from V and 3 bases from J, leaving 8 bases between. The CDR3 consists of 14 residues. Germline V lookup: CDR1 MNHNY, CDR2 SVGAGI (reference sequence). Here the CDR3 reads CASSLPDYNSPLHF. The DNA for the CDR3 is TGTGCCAGCAGTCTCCCTGACTATAATTCACCCCTCCACTTT.

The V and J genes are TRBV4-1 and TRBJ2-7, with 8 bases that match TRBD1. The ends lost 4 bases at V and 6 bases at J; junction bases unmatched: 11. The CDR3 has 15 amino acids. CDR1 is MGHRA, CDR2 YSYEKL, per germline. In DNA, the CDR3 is TGCGCCAGCAGCCTAAAGGGCGGACAGGGCCCCGAGCAGTACTTC. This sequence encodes CASSLKGGQGPEQYF.

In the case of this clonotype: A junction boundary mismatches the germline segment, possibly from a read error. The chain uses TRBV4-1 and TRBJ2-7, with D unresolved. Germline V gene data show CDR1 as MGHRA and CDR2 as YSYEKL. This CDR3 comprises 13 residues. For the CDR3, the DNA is TGCGCCAGCAACCAAGACTTCGACTACGAGCAGTACTTC. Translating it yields CASNQDFDYEQYF.

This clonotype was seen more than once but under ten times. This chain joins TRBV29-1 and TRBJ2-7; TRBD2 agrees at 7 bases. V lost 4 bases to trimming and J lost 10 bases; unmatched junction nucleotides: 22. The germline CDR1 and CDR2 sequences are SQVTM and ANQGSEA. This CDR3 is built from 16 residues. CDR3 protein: CSVGNRDYRFGGIQYF. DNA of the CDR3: TGCAGCGTTGGAAACCGGGACTACCGTTTCGGAGGAATTCAGTACTTC.

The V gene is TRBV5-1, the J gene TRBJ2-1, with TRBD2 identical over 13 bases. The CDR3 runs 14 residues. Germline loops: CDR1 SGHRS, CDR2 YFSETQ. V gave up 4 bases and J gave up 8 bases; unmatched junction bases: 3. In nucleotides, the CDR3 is TGCGCCAGCAGCAGGACTAGCGGGAGCTATGAGCAGTTCTTC. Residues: CASSRTSGSYEQFF.

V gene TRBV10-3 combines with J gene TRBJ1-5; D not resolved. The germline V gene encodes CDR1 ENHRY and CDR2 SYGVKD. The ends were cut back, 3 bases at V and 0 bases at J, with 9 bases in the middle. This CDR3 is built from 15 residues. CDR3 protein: CAISDGRHSNQPQHF. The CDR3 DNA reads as TGTGCCATCAGTGACGGGCGGCATAGCAATCAGCCCCAGCATTTT.

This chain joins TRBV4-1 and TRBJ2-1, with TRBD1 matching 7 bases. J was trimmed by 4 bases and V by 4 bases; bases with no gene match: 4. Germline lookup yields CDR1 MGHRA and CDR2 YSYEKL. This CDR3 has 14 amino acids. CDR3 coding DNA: TGCGCCAGCAGCCCGTCACAGGGGTACAATGAGCAGTTCTTC. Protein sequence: CASSPSQGYNEQFF.

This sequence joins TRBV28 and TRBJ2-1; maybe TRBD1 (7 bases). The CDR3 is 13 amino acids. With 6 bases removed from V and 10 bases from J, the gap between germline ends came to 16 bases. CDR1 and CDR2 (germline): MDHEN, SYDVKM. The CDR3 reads CASSLTGAGEQFF. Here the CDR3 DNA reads TGTGCCAGCAGCCTTACAGGGGCGGGGGAGCAGTTCTTC.

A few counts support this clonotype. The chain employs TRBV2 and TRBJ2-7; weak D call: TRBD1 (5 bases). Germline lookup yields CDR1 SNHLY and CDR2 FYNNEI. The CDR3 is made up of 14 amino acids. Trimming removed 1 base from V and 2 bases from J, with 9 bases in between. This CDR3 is CASSEGTPTYEQYF. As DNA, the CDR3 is TGTGCCAGCAGTGAAGGGACACCCACCTACGAGCAGTACTTC.

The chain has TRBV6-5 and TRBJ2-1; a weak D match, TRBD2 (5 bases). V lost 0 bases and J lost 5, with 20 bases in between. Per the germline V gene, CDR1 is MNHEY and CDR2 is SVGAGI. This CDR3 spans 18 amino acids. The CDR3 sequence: CASSYSTRNPPFDNEQFF. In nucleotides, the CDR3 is TGTGCCAGCAGTTACTCTACTAGAAATCCCCCCTTTGACAATGAGCAGTTCTTC.

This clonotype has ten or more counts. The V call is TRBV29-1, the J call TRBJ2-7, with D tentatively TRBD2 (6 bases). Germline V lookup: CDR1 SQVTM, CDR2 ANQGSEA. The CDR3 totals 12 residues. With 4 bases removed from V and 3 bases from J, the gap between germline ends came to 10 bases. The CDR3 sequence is CSVAGLGYEQYF. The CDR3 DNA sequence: TGCAGCGTTGCGGGACTGGGCTACGAGCAGTACTTC.

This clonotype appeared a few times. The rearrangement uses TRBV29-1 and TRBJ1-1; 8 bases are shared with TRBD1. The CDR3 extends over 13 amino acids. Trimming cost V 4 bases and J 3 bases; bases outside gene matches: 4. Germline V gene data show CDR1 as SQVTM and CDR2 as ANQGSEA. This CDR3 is CSVAGQVYTEAFF. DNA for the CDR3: TGCAGCGTTGCGGGACAGGTATACACTGAAGCTTTCTTT.

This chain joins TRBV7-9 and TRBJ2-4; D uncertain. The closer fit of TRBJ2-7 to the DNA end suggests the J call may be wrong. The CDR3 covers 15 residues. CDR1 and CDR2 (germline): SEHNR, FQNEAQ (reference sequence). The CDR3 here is CASSLDVGLFYEQYF. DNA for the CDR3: TGTGCCAGCAGCTTAGATGTGGGCCTGTTCTACGAGCAGTACTTC.

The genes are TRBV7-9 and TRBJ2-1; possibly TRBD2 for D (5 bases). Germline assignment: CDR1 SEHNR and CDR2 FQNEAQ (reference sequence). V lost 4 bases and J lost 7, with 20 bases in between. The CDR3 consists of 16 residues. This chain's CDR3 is CASSSQTRIWENEQFF. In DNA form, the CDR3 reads TGTGCCAGCAGCTCTCAGACTCGGATTTGGGAGAATGAGCAGTTCTTC.

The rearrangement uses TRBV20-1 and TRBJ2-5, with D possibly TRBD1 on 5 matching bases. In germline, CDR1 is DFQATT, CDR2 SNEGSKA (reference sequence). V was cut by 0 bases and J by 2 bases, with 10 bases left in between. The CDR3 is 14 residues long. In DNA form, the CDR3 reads TGCAGTGCTAGAGATGGGGCTAATCAAGAGACCCAGTACTTC. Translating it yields CSARDGANQETQYF.

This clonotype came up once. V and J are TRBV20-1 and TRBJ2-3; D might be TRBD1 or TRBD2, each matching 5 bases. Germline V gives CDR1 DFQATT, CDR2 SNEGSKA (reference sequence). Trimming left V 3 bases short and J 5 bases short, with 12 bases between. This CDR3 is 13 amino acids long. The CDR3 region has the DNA TGCAGTGCTAGGGCCCGGGGCCGAGATACGCAGTATTTT. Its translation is CSARARGRDTQYF.

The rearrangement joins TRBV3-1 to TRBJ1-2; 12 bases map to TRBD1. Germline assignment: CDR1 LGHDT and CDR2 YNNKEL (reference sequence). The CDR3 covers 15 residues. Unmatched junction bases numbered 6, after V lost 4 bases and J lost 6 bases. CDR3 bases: TGTGCCAGCAGCCGGCTAGGGACAGGGGGCGATGGCTACACCTTC. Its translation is CASSRLGTGGDGYTF.

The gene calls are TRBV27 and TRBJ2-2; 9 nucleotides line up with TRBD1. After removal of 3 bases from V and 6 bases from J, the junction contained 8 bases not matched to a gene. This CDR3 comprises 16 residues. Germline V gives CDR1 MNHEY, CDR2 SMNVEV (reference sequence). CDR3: CASSFWTGAEAGELFF. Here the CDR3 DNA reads TGTGCCAGCAGTTTTTGGACAGGGGCGGAAGCCGGGGAGCTGTTTTTT.

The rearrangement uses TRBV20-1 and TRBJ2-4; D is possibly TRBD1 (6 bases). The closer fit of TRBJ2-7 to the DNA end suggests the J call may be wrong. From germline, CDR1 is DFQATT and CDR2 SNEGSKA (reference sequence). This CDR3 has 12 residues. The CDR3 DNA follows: TGCAGTGGTGGACAGCCCTCCTACGAGCAGTACTTC. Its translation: CSGGQPSYEQYF.

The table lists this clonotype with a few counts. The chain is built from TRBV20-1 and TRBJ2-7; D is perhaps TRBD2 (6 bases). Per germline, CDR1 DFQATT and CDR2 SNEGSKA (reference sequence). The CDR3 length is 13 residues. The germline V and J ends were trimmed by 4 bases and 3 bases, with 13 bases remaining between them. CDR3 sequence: CSAKFAGIYEQYF. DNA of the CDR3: TGCAGTGCTAAATTCGCGGGGATCTACGAGCAGTACTTC.

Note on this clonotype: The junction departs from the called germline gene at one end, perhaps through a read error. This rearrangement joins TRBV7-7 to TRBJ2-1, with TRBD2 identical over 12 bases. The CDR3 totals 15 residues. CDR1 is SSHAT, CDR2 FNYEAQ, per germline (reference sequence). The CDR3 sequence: CASSPTSGGRDEQFF. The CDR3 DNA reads TGTGCTAGCAGCCCAACTAGCGGGGGGCGGGATGAGCAGTTCTTC.

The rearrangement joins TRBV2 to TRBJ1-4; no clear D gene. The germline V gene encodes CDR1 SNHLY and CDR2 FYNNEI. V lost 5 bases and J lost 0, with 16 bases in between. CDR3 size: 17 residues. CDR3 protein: CASSWALAATTNEKLFF. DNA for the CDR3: TGTGCCAGCAGTTGGGCCCTTGCAGCGACAACTAATGAAAAACTGTTTTTT.

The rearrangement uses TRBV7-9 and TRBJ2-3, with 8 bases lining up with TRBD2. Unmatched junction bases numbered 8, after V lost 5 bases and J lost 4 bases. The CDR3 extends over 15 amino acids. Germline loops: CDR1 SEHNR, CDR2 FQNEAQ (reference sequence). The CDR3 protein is CASSPRLAQPDTQYF. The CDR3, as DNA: TGTGCCAGCAGCCCCCGACTAGCGCAGCCAGATACGCAGTATTTT.

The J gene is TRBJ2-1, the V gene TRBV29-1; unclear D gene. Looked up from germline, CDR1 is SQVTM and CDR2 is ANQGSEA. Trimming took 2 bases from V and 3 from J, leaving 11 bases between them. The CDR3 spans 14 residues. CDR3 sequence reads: CSVESGQRYNEQFF. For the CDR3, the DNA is TGCAGCGTTGAATCCGGGCAACGCTACAATGAGCAGTTCTTC.

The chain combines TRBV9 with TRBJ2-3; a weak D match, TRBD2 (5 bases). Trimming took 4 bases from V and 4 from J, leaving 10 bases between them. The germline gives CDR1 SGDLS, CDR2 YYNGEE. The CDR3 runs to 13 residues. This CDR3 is CASSKLGSDTQYF. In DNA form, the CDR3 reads TGTGCCAGCAGCAAACTAGGCTCAGATACGCAGTATTTT.

The CDR3 sequence: CASSGIGVFEQYF. The CDR3 region has the DNA TGTGCCAGCAGCGGGATAGGAGTATTCGAGCAGTACTTC. The chain uses TRBV7-9 and TRBJ2-4; D gene unclear. Matching the DNA end better, TRBJ2-7 makes the J call doubtful. The CDR3 extends over 13 amino acids. Germline CDR1 and CDR2: SEHNR and FQNEAQ (reference sequence).

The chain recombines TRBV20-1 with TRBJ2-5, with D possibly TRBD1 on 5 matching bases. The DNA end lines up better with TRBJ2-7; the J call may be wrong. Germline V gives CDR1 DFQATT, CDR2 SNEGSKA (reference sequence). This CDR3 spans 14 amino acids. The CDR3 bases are TGCAGTGCTAGAGATGTAAGGGGCTACTACGAGCAGTACTTC. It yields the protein CSARDVRGYYEQYF.

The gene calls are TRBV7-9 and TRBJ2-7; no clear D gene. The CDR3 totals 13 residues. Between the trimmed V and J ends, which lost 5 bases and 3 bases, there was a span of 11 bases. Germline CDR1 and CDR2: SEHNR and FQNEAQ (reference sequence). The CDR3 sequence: CASSVDTFYEQYF. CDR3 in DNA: TGTGCCAGCAGCGTAGACACTTTCTACGAGCAGTACTTC.

The CDR3 DNA follows: TGTGCCAGCAGCTCGACGCTAGTGGGGCACAATGAGCAGTTCTTC. Its protein product is CASSSTLVGHNEQFF. This chain connects TRBV9 to TRBJ2-1; a weak D match, TRBD1 (5 bases). V was trimmed by 4 bases and J by 5 bases, leaving 16 bases between them. The CDR3 spans 15 residues. Germline assignment: CDR1 SGDLS and CDR2 YYNGEE.